The present TCR beta chain was sequenced within a study of shared T cell receptors in the human thymus listed by TCRdb under 2021. In the study overall: The study examined how self-reactive, shared T-cell receptor alpha chains are generated in the human thymus.

Library method: the immunoSEQ multiplex PCR assay. TCRdb stores this immuneACCESS table with in-frame sequences only. Part of the clones is absent; in the studies checked, under half of the shortfall reflects unresolved V genes, and no reason is known for the rest. The sample yields hundreds of thousands of clones; 78% were counted once. More than 0.01% of the sample rests with the top ten. A single count supports this clone. No antigen is known for it. No base quality values were provided; no much bigger clone lies one nucleotide off. The CDR3 contains 16 residues, cysteine and phenylalanine counted. Just the 48-base CDR3 DNA is kept, in frame starting at base 1. Via the germline V gene, CDR1 is SGHDT and CDR2 YYEEEE. For this chain, trimming is 1 base at the V end and 5 bases at the J end, and the number of junction bases without a gene match is 5. These same records also appear under a second study, on human thymus T cells. The second study reports: In Finland, the donors were immunologically healthy infants who were having open corrective cardiac surgery for congenital heart defects. Thymus tissue was collected as surgical resects that were removed during corrective cardiac surgery. Both the thymic and the peripheral blood repertoires appeared to show biased V and J gene segment usage. According to the related research, thymic TCR repertoires were highly overlapping among unrelated individuals. The study used roughly eight infant thymus samples plus four related peripheral blood samples to characterize TCR alpha and beta repertoires. Donor ages ranging from roughly 7 to 250 days were recorded, and several male and a couple of female infants were included in the cohort. Thymocytes were released mechanically from tissue and stored at -70 °C as pellets of about 9.5-32 million cells. A QIAsymphony instrument was used to extract genomic DNA from frozen cell pellets. The immunoSEQ multiplex PCR assay was used to amplify the TCRB and TCRAD loci from a standardized quantity of quality-controlled genomic DNA. The amplicons spanned the V(D)J region and were long enough to cover the CDR3 and allow V and J genes to be identified. Through the commercial immunoSEQ service, the amplicons were sequenced on an Illumina platform. Primer bias and sequencing errors were corrected using previously described methods, and TCRAD and TCRB definitions followed the IMGT database. immunoSEQ Analyzer 3.0 and VDJTools were used for repertoire analysis, which covered basic statistics, V/J segment usage, diversity estimates, rarefaction and pairwise overlap. To estimate diversity, the Chao1, ChaoE, Efron-Thisted, Shannon and inverse Simpson indices were applied, and diversity was also estimated on datasets down-sampled to the smallest sample. For repertoire overlap, CDR3 nucleotide sequence, V gene and J gene had to match strictly, and clustering was done by Jaccard-based multidimensional scaling. On average, about 730,000 unique TCRB clonotypes were obtained from thymus samples, compared with 70,000 to 90,000 from blood samples.

The chain employs TRBV5-6 and TRBJ2-5; a stretch of 13 junction bases matches TRBD2. The sample comprised thymocytes. The origin of this receptor is a boy under three years old with a congenital heart defect. Donor details come from another sample of the same person, matched by shared clones. This receptor carries the CDR3 CASSLRTSGSPETQYF. The nucleotides read TGTGCCAGCAGCTTGAGGACTAGCGGGAGTCCGGAGACCCAGTACTTC.